Below are 20 T cell receptor beta chains sequenced from a single sample in a study of T cell repertoires in cytomegalovirus infection. Via MiXCR, TCRdb re-called the reads, giving one row per CDR3 protein. Among about 530,000 distinct CDR3 sequences listed, about 26% were seen once. The material sequenced was PBMCs. These receptors came from a human donor in good health (CMV status not recorded). Some clones in this sample may be carry-over from other donors' samples.

This clonotype was seen a handful of times. V is TRBV7-2 and J is TRBJ1-3; D is unresolved. From germline, CDR1 is SGHTA and CDR2 FQGNSA. Trimming took off 1 base at V and 1 base at J, with 14 bases between the two ends. The CDR3 loop spans 17 amino acids. CDR3 amino acids: CASSLGQPGGSGNTIYF. The CDR3 DNA sequence: TGTGCCAGCAGCTTAGGGCAGCCGGGTGGGTCTGGAAACACCATATATTTT.

This clonotype was seen a handful of times. The J gene is TRBJ1-1, the V gene TRBV4-1; weak D call: TRBD1 (5 bases). From germline, CDR1 is MGHRA and CDR2 YSYEKL. The CDR3 extends over 16 amino acids. V was cut by 1 base and J by 1 base, with 13 bases left in between. The CDR3 spells CASSQGQGLGNTEAFF. CDR3 in DNA: TGCGCCAGCAGCCAAGGGCAGGGATTGGGGAACACTGAAGCTTTCTTT.

The table lists this clonotype with many counts. V is TRBV24-1 and J is TRBJ2-1; tentatively, D is TRBD1 (5 bases). The CDR3 runs to 16 residues. CDR1 is KGHDR, CDR2 SFDVKD, per germline. V lost 3 bases to trimming and J lost 9 bases, with 20 bases between them. Here the CDR3 DNA reads TGTGCCACCAGTGATCCCGGACAAGGCGTTATTGCTGAGCAGTTCTTC. It encodes CATSDPGQGVIAEQFF.

This chain connects TRBV7-8 to TRBJ1-2; unclear D gene. Germline CDR1 and CDR2: SGHVS and FQNEAQ. The CDR3 totals 15 residues. Trimming removed 1 base from V and 0 bases from J, with 9 bases in between. CDR3 region: CASSLVGRTNYGYTF. The CDR3 DNA sequence: TGTGCCAGCAGCTTAGTGGGCAGAACTAACTATGGCTACACCTTC.

CDR3 bases: TGCAGCGTTGGGGGAGGGGGCGGAGAAACTGAAGCTTTCTTT. The encoded protein is CSVGGGGGETEAFF. The rearrangement joins TRBV29-1 to TRBJ1-1; TRBD1 matches at 7 bases. This CDR3 contains 14 residues. Per germline, CDR1 SQVTM and CDR2 ANQGSEA. Trimming cost V 4 bases and J 5 bases; bases outside gene matches: 10.

This clonotype was observed once. The chain combines TRBV19 with TRBJ2-2, with TRBD2 matching 13 bases. Germline values: CDR1 LNHDA, CDR2 SQIVND (reference sequence). J lost 0 bases, V lost 4 bases, and 2 bases had no gene match. This CDR3 is built from 17 residues. The CDR3 reads CASSKTSGRSNTGELFF. CDR3 DNA: TGTGCCAGTAGTAAGACTAGCGGGAGGTCGAACACCGGGGAGCTGTTTTTT.

The V call is TRBV6-8, the J call TRBJ2-5; no reliable D call. The germline CDR1 and CDR2 sequences are MNHGY and SAAAGT. The CDR3 consists of 14 residues. With 2 bases removed from V and 1 base from J, the gap between germline ends came to 8 bases. Here the CDR3 reads CASSYEGSQETQYF. The CDR3 region has the DNA TGTGCCAGCAGTTACGAAGGTTCCCAAGAGACCCAGTACTTC.

This chain joins TRBV28 and TRBJ1-6; perhaps TRBD1 as D (5 bases). Trimming took 1 base from V and 7 from J, leaving 14 bases between them. Germline lookup yields CDR1 MDHEN and CDR2 SYDVKM. The CDR3 covers 16 residues. The CDR3 DNA reads TGTGCCAGCAGTTTATATACGGCCGGGGGGAATTCACCCCTCCACTTT. It is translated as CASSLYTAGGNSPLHF.

This clonotype was counted only a few times. The V gene is TRBV19, the J gene TRBJ1-1; D unclear. V was shortened by 3 bases and J by 5 bases, with 7 bases between the two germline ends. Germline loops: CDR1 LNHDA, CDR2 SQIVND (reference sequence). CDR3 length: 12 residues. The CDR3 loop is CASSIGETEAFF. As DNA, the CDR3 is TGTGCCAGTAGTATTGGGGAGACTGAAGCTTTCTTT.

This clonotype was found a few times. The chain combines TRBV23-1 with TRBJ2-2; the match to TRBD1 covers 12 bases. TRBV23-1 has ORF status, its function being uncertain. This CDR3 is built from 17 residues. The junction had 13 bases not matched to a gene; V was cut back by 7 bases and J by 7 bases. This chain's CDR3 is CASTARDRGPQGGELFF. CDR3 nucleotides: TGCGCCAGCACCGCCCGGGACAGGGGGCCCCAGGGCGGGGAGCTGTTTTTT.

V usage is TRBV7-2 and J usage is TRBJ2-5; TRBD2 matches at 11 bases. Germline assignment: CDR1 SGHTA and CDR2 FQGNSA. The CDR3 covers 14 residues. Trimming removed 5 bases from V and 5 bases from J; junction bases left unmatched: 4. The CDR3: CASSPGLADETQYF. CDR3 nucleotides: TGTGCCAGCAGCCCGGGACTAGCGGATGAGACCCAGTACTTC.

The chain links TRBV7-2 to TRBJ2-3; a weak D match, TRBD2 (5 bases). This CDR3 region has 14 residues. Germline CDR1 is SGHTA and CDR2 is FQGNSA. The V and J ends lost 3 bases and 0 bases respectively, with 7 bases between them. CDR3 loop: CASSFWTSTDTQYF. CDR3 nucleotides: TGTGCCAGCAGCTTCTGGACTAGCACAGATACGCAGTATTTT.

This clonotype was seen a handful of times. V gene TRBV28 combines with J gene TRBJ1-5; D is unclear. The V end was cut by 8 bases, the J end by 6 bases, with 11 bases between. This CDR3 is 12 amino acids long. Germline V CDR1 and CDR2: MDHEN, SYDVKM. The CDR3 sequence is CASPTGSQPQHF. The CDR3 DNA reads as TGTGCCAGCCCAACGGGATCTCAGCCCCAGCATTTT. The full variable domain, rest sourced from reference TRBV28 and TRBJ1-5, is DVKVTQSSRYLVKRTGEKVFLECVQDMDHENMFWYRQDPGLGLRLIYFSYDVKMKEKGDIPEGYSVSREKKERFSLILESASTNQTSMYLCASPTGSQPQHFGDGTRLSIL.

This clonotype showed up many times. V and J are TRBV7-2 and TRBJ2-5; weak D call: TRBD1 (6 bases). The V end lost 2 bases, the J end lost 5 bases, and 15 bases lay between the germline ends. The CDR3 totals 15 residues. Germline CDR1 reads SGHTA; CDR2 reads FQGNSA. The CDR3 region has the DNA TGTGCCAGCAGCTTATGGCAGGGGTCCGGGGAGACCCAGTACTTC. Its translation: CASSLWQGSGETQYF.

The chain is built from TRBV28 and TRBJ1-1; 7 bases map to TRBD1. Looked up from germline, CDR1 is MDHEN and CDR2 is SYDVKM. CDR3 length: 12 amino acids. V lost 4 bases and J lost 7; bases outside the gene matches: 3. The CDR3, as DNA: TGTGCCAGCAGTTCTCGGGACAGTGAAGCTTTCTTT. Translating gives CASSSRDSEAFF. Variable domain in full (rest from reference TRBV28 and TRBJ1-1): DVKVTQSSRYLVKRTGEKVFLECVQDMDHENMFWYRQDPGLGLRLIYFSYDVKMKEKGDIPEGYSVSREKKERFSLILESASTNQTSMYLCASSSRDSEAFFGQGTRLTVV.

This clonotype occurred a few times. The rearrangement uses TRBV2 and TRBJ1-2; TRBD1 might be the D (6 bases). The ends were cut back, 10 bases at V and 2 bases at J, with 14 bases in the middle. This CDR3 is built from 13 residues. Per the germline V gene, CDR1 is SNHLY and CDR2 is FYNNEI. The CDR3 coding sequence is TGTGCCACCCAAGGACAGTTGAACTATGGCTACACCTTC. It codes for CATQGQLNYGYTF.

This clonotype came up a few times. The V gene is TRBV7-9, the J gene TRBJ2-7; 14 nucleotides match TRBD2. The J segment lost 8 bases and the V segment lost 5 bases, leaving 5 bases of the junction unmatched. The length of the CDR3 is 14 residues. CDR1 and CDR2 (germline): SEHNR, FQNEAQ (reference sequence). As DNA, the CDR3 is TGTGCCAGCAGCCGGACTAGCGGGAGGACCCAGCAGTACTTC. This gives the protein CASSRTSGRTQQYF.

This clonotype was picked up one time. The chain has TRBV11-3 and TRBJ2-3; 7 bases line up with TRBD2. The CDR3 contains 15 residues. Trimming cost V 5 bases and J 7 bases; bases outside gene matches: 12. Germline V gene sequence: CDR1 SGHNT, CDR2 YENEEA. The CDR3 is CASSGTRTGGNTQYF. In DNA form, the CDR3 reads TGTGCCAGCAGCGGCACCCGCACCGGGGGGAATACGCAGTATTTT.

In its sample, this clonotype was seen a few times. A read error may account for a junction end that differs from germline. J is TRBJ2-7 and V is TRBV28; D remains unclear. Germline loops: CDR1 MDHEN, CDR2 SYDVKM. The CDR3 length is 13 residues. As DNA, the CDR3 is TGTGCCAGCAGTTTATCTGGCAGTCTCGGTGCAGACTTC. It encodes CASSLSGSLGADF.

This clonotype was seen repeatedly, ten times or more. The chain employs TRBV7-6 and TRBJ2-2; D call uncertain. Germline CDR1 SGHVS, CDR2 FNYEAQ. V was clipped by 3 bases and J by 5 bases, with 10 bases between them. The CDR3 runs 14 residues. The CDR3 here is CASSFPWGTGELFF. CDR3 DNA: TGTGCCAGCAGCTTCCCGTGGGGAACCGGGGAGCTGTTTTTT.